This entry concerns a single TCR beta chain. The antigen it binds to is not known. No qualities accompany the bases; no much larger clone lies one base away. The trial excluded patients who had a history of autoimmune disease or who were on systemic immunosuppression. In every dose cohort, peripheral blood was drawn for TCR sequencing at baseline, cycle 4 day 1, and cycle 7 day 1. The samples were drawn from a first-in-human, open-label, multicenter phase I dose-escalation trial of ivuxolimab. Adults with locally advanced or metastatic head and neck squamous cell, hepatocellular, melanoma or renal cell carcinoma were enrolled in the trial. Before TCR sequencing, CD4+ T cells and CD8+ T cells from peripheral blood were sorted into separate populations. The sample belongs to a study of OX40 agonist ivuxolimab in advanced cancers. Background for the entire study: The costimulatory receptor OX40 (CD134) was targeted by ivuxolimab, a fully human IgG2 agonistic monoclonal antibody. Prior anti-PD-1, anti-PD-L1 or anti-CTLA-4 therapy was permitted, and approximately 40% of dose-escalation patients had received checkpoint inhibitors. The paper reports the monotherapy dose-escalation portion (N of about 54 patients) of the phase I ivuxolimab trial. Of the 50 to 55 patients in dose escalation, about 20 had hepatocellular carcinoma, some 15 had melanoma, 9 had renal cell carcinoma and 9 had head and neck cancer. In the dose-escalation cohort, 82.7% of patients were male, and the mean age was about 55 years, with a range of roughly 23 to 85. Partial responses occurred in three dose-escalation patients, of whom one had hepatocellular carcinoma and two had cutaneous melanoma. Intravenous ivuxolimab was administered to patients every 2 weeks at six dose levels: 0.01, 0.1, 0.3, 1.5, 3 and 10 mg/kg. Peripheral TCRbeta sequencing was intended to test whether TCR sequence diversity was altered and clonal T-cell expansion was caused by ivuxolimab.

For sequencing of the TCRbeta CDR3 region, genomic DNA was extracted from the sorted cells. TCRbeta CDR3 regions were sequenced using the immunoSEQ Assay. TCRdb took over this immuneACCESS table, retaining in-frame rearrangements with V and J assigned. Such tables are incomplete; in checked studies, under half of the missing clones stem from an unresolved V gene, and the remainder is unexplained. This sample lists 85,000 to 95,000 clones; over 75% were detected once. 2.6% of the sample belongs to the ten largest clones. What the study reported, not specific to this receptor: Low levels of normalized T-cell clonal expansion were also shown by some nonresponding patients. After ivuxolimab, expanded clones were on average more numerous among CD8+ T cells than among CD4+ T cells. The antigen specificity of the clonally expanded peripheral T cells was not determined. Clonal expansion of both CD4+ and CD8+ blood T cells was observed from baseline to week 6 at doses 0.1 to 3.0 mg/kg. In the 0.1-3.0 mg/kg groups, partial responders had among the lowest normalized peripheral clonal expansion, particularly in CD8+ T cells.

The sequence came from an adult with an advanced solid tumor such as melanoma, head and neck, liver or kidney cancer. The source was CD4+ or CD8+ T cells sorted from blood, collected in a trial of the OX40 agonist ivuxolimab.

Here is the DNA: TGTGCCATCAGTGAGGGGCTGACTAGCACAGATACGCAGTATTTT. Its protein is CAISEGLTSTDTQYF. The sequence is built from TRBV10-3 and TRBJ2-3, with no D gene named confidently. Inclusive of the bounding cysteine and phenylalanine, the CDR3 is 15 residues long. The read is trimmed to its CDR3 DNA, 45 bases read in frame from base 1. The V end loses 2 bases and the J end loses 0 bases, and a stretch of 9 bases separates them. The germline V gene gives CDR1 as ENHRY and CDR2 as SYGVKD.